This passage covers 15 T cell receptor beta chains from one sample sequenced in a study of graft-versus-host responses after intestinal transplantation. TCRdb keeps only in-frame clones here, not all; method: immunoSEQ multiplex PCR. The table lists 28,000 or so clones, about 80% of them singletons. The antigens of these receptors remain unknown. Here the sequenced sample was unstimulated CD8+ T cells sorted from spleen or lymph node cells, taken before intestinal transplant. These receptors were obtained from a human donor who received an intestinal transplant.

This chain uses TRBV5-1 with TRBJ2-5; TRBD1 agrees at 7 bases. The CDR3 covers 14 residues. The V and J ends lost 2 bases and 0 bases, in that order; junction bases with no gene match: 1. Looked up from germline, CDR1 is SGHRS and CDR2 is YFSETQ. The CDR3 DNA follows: TGCGCCAGCAGCTTAGGACAGGACCAAGAGACCCAGTACTTC. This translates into CASSLGQDQETQYF. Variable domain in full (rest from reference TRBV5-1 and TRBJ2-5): KAGVTQTPRYLIKTRGQQVTLSCSPISGHRSVSWYQQTPGQGLQFLFEYFSETQRNKGNFPGRFSGRQFSNSRSEMNVSTLELGDSALYLCASSLGQDQETQYFGPGTRLLVL.

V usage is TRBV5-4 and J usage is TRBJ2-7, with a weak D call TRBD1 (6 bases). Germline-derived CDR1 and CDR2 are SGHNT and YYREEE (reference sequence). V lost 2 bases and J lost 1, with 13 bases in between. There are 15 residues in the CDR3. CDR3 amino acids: CASSFLLQGSYEQYF. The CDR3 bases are TGTGCCAGCAGCTTTCTACTACAGGGTTCCTACGAGCAGTACTTC. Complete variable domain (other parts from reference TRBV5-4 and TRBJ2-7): ETGVTQSPTHLIKTRGQQVTLRCSSQSGHNTVSWYQQALGQGPQFIFQYYREEENGRGNFPPRFSGLQFPNYSSELNVNALELDDSALYLCASSFLLQGSYEQYFGPGTRLTVT.

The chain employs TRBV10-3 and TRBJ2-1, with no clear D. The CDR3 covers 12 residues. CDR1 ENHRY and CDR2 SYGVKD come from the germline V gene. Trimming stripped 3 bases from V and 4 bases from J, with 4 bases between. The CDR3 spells CAISDKYNEQFF. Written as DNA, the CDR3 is TGTGCCATCAGTGACAAATACAATGAGCAGTTCTTC.

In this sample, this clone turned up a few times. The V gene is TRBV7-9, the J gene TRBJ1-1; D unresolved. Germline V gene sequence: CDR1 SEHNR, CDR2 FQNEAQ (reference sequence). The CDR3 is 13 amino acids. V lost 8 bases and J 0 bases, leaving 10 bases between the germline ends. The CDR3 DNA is TGTGCCAGCTCTCCGAACATGAACACTGAAGCTTTCTTT. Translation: CASSPNMNTEAFF.

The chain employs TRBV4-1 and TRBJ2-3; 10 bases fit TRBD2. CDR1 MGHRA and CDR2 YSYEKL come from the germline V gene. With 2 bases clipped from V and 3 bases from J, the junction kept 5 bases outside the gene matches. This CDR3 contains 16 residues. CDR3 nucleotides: TGCGCCAGCAGCCAAAACCTAGCGGGGGATACAGATACGCAGTATTTT. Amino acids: CASSQNLAGDTDTQYF.

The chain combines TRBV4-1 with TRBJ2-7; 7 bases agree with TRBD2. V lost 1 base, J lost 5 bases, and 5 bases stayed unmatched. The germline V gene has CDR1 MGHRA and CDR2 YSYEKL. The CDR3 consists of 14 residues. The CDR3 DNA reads TGCGCCAGCAGCCAAGCCCTCGGGACTAACGAGCAGTACTTC. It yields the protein CASSQALGTNEQYF.

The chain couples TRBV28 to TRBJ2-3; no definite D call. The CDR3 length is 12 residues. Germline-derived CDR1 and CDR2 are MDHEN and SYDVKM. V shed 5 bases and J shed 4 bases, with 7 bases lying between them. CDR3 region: CASSAQSDTQYF. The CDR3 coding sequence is TGTGCCAGCAGTGCCCAGTCAGATACGCAGTATTTT.

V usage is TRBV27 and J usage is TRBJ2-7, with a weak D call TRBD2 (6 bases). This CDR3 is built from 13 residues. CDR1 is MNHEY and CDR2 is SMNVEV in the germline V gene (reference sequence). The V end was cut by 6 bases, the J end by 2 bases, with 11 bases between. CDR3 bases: TGTGCCAGCAGCCCGGGACTCACCTACGAGCAGTACTTC. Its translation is CASSPGLTYEQYF.

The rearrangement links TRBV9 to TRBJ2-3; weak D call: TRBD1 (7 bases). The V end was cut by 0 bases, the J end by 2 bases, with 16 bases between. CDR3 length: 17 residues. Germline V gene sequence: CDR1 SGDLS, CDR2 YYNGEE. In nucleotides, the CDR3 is TGTGCCAGCAGCGTAGGCGGAGGGGGCGCCTACACAGATACGCAGTATTTT. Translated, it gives CASSVGGGGAYTDTQYF.

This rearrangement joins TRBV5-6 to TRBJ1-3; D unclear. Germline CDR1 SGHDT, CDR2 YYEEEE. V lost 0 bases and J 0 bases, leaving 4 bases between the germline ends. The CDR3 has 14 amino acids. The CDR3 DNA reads TGTGCCAGCAGCTTGGGGGCCTCTGGAAACACCATATATTTT. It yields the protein CASSLGASGNTIYF.

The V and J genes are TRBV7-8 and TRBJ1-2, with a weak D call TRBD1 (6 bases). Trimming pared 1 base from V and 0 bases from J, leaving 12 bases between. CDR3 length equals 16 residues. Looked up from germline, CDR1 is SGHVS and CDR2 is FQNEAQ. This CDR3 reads CASSLGGGTANYGYTF. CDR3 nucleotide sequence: TGTGCCAGCAGCTTAGGAGGGGGTACTGCTAACTATGGCTACACCTTC.

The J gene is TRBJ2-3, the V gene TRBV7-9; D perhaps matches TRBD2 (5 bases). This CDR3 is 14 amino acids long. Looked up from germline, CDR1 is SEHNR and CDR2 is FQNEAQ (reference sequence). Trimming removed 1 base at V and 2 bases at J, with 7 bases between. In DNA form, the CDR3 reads TGTGCCAGCAGCTTAGGAGGGAACACAGATACGCAGTATTTT. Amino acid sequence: CASSLGGNTDTQYF.

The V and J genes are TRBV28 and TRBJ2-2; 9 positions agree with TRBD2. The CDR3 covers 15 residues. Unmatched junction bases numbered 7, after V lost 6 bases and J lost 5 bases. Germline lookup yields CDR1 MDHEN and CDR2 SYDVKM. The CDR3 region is CASSLAGDGTGELFF. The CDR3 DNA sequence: TGTGCCAGCAGCTTAGCGGGAGATGGGACCGGGGAGCTGTTTTTT.

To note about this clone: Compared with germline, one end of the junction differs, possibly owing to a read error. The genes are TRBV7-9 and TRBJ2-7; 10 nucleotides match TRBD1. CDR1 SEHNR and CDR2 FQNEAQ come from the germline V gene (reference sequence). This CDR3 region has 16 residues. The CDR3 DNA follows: TGTGCCAGCAGTTTAGCCGACAGGGGGCAGGACTACGAGCAGTACTTC. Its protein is CASSLADRGQDYEQYF.

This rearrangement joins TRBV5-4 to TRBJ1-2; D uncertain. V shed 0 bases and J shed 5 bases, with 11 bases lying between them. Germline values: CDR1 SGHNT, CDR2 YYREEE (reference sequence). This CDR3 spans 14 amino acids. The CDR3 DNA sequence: TGTGCCAGCAGCTTGGACACCCTTAAGTATGGCTACACCTTC. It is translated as CASSLDTLKYGYTF. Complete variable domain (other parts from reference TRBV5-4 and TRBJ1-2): ETGVTQSPTHLIKTRGQQVTLRCSSQSGHNTVSWYQQALGQGPQFIFQYYREEENGRGNFPPRFSGLQFPNYSSELNVNALELDDSALYLCASSLDTLKYGYTFGSGTRLTVV.